This TCR beta chain is drawn from a study of T cell responses to AZD1222 COVID-19 vaccine. Study-level information: Second-dose groups at about 4 or about 12 weeks were pooled. Findings and caveats of the study: At baseline, seropositivity was found in only a handful of AZD1222 recipients. Among spike-specific TCRs, nearly half reportedly target unmutated variant regions. Repertoires were obtained only post-peak T cell response.

J was trimmed by 2 bases and V by 4 bases; bases with no gene match: 3. CDR3 length equals 14 residues. Germline CDR1 and CDR2: LNHDA and SQIVND (reference sequence). Data came from immunoSEQ multiplex PCR; TCRdb stores just in-frame clones and leaves some out. The repertoire holds about 110,000 clones, roughly 90% seen once, with roughly 5.1% in the top ten. This clone has a single count. The antigen is not known. This sample comprised peripheral blood, obtained on day 0 of AZD1222 vaccination. J is TRBJ1-2 and V is TRBV19; 8 nucleotides line up with TRBD1. The origin of this receptor is an adult in good health. In DNA form, the CDR3 reads TGTGCCAGTAGTACACGGACAGGGAACTATGGCTACACCTTC. Its translation: CASSTRTGNYGYTF.